These 29 T cell receptor beta chains came from one sample sequenced in a study of blood T cell repertoires in COVID-19. Sequencing used immunoSEQ multiplex PCR; TCRdb keeps in-frame clones, though not all of them. Among about 240,000 clones listed, about 81% were seen once. The specimen sequenced was peripheral blood. The source is a woman aged 60 to 75 with active or convalescent COVID-19.

This clone was seen a handful of times. The genes are TRBV3-1 (or the pseudogene TRBV3-2) and TRBJ1-6, with TRBD1 matching 7 bases. Trimming took 6 bases from V and 9 from J; bases not matched to a gene: 8. The CDR3 covers 14 residues. Germline CDR1 is LGHDT and CDR2 is YNNKEL (reference sequence). The CDR3 nucleotides read TGTGCCAGCAGTGACAGGGCCTTTACTTCACCCCTCCACTTT. Translating it yields CASSDRAFTSPLHF.

This chain joins TRBV6-5 and TRBJ2-3; 9 positions match TRBD2. CDR1 and CDR2 (germline): MNHEY, SVGAGI. The V gene end was trimmed by 7 bases and the J gene end by 1 base; junction bases not matched to a gene: 3. The CDR3 loop spans 14 amino acids. CDR3 DNA: TGTGCCAGCACTCCTAGCGGGGGCACAGATACGCAGTATTTT. Translating it yields CASTPSGGTDTQYF.

This sequence joins TRBV6-1 and TRBJ1-2; D call uncertain. V lost 7 bases and J lost 7, with 16 bases in between. In germline, CDR1 is MNHNS, CDR2 SASEGT. CDR3 length: 13 amino acids. The CDR3 sequence: CASTLRVEGGYTF. For the CDR3, the DNA is TGTGCCAGCACCTTAAGGGTGGAGGGTGGCTACACCTTC.

The V and J genes are TRBV18 and TRBJ2-7; TRBD1 might be the D (5 bases). V lost 3 bases, J lost 5 bases, and 11 bases lay in between. This CDR3 spans 13 amino acids. Germline values: CDR1 KGHSH, CDR2 LQKENI. CDR3 coding DNA: TGTGCCAGCTCACCCTCAGGGCGGAACGAGCAGTACTTC. It is translated as CASSPSGRNEQYF.

The chain couples TRBV2 to TRBJ2-3; the D gene is possibly TRBD1 (6 bases). V lost 2 bases and J 2 bases, leaving 11 bases between the germline ends. Germline-derived CDR1 and CDR2 are SNHLY and FYNNEI. The CDR3 length is 15 residues. The CDR3 DNA reads as TGTGCCAGCAGTGAACGGCAGGGGCACACAGATACGCAGTATTTT. Translation: CASSERQGHTDTQYF.

This sequence joins TRBV23-1 and TRBJ2-1; D is possibly TRBD2 (5 bases). TRBV23-1 is an ORF; its function is uncertain. The V and J ends lost 4 bases and 10 bases respectively, with 11 bases between them. The length of the CDR3 is 12 residues. For the CDR3, the DNA is TGCGCCAGCAGTCCGAGGGTTGGGGAGCAGTTCTTC. This gives the protein CASSPRVGEQFF.

The chain links TRBV2 to TRBJ1-5; 10 bases fit TRBD1. The length of the CDR3 is 14 residues. V was pared by 4 bases and J by 6 bases, with 3 bases of the junction left unmatched. The germline CDR1 and CDR2 sequences are SNHLY and FYNNEI. The DNA of the CDR3 is TGTGCCAGCAGTGGGGACAGGGGTTTTCAGCCCCAGCATTTT. Protein: CASSGDRGFQPQHF.

The genes are TRBV29-1 and TRBJ2-5; possible D gene TRBD2, 6 bases. The length of the CDR3 is 12 residues. Germline CDR1 and CDR2: SQVTM and ANQGSEA. The CDR3 is CIFGRAGETQYF. In DNA form, the CDR3 reads TGCATCTTTGGACGGGCGGGGGAGACCCAGTACTTC.

The chain uses TRBV19 and TRBJ1-2; no clear D gene. V was cut by 8 bases and J by 3 bases, with 10 bases left in between. The CDR3 has 12 amino acids. Germline loops: CDR1 LNHDA, CDR2 SQIVND (reference sequence). The DNA for the CDR3 is TGTGCCAGTGCCGTCGGGGACTATGGCTACACCTTC. Translating it yields CASAVGDYGYTF.

This clone showed up just a few times. The rearrangement joins TRBV7-2 to TRBJ2-2, with 9 bases fitting TRBD2. Germline loops: CDR1 SGHTA, CDR2 FQGNSA. The length of the CDR3 is 16 residues. J gave up 5 bases and V 2 bases, and 6 bases lay outside the gene matches. DNA of the CDR3: TGTGCCAGCAGCTTATTGGGACTAGCTGGGACCGGGGAGCTGTTTTTT. Its protein product is CASSLLGLAGTGELFF.

The CDR3 protein is CASSEAWTGFLDYGYTF. CDR3 in DNA: TGTGCCAGCAGTGAAGCTTGGACAGGGTTTTTGGACTATGGCTACACCTTC. The chain employs TRBV6-1 and TRBJ1-2, with 8 nucleotides matching TRBD1. Trimming removed 0 bases from V and 3 bases from J; junction bases left unmatched: 9. Germline CDR1 reads MNHNS; CDR2 reads SASEGT. The CDR3 extends over 17 amino acids.

This clone was counted between two and nine times. The chain recombines TRBV5-1 with TRBJ2-3; the D gene is possibly TRBD1 (6 bases). Germline values: CDR1 SGHRS, CDR2 YFSETQ. The CDR3 runs to 15 residues. Trimming took off 0 bases at V and 4 bases at J, with 12 bases between the two ends. DNA for the CDR3: TGCGCCAGCAGCTTGGCACAGGGTCGGGCAGATACGCAGTATTTT. This codes for CASSLAQGRADTQYF.

This rearrangement joins TRBV27 to TRBJ2-7; maybe TRBD1 (5 bases). This CDR3 has 13 residues. CDR1 is MNHEY and CDR2 is SMNVEV in the germline V gene (reference sequence). V was clipped by 4 bases and J by 2 bases, with 9 bases between them. Here the CDR3 reads CASSSDKTYEQYF. In nucleotides, the CDR3 is TGTGCCAGCAGTTCGGACAAGACCTACGAGCAGTACTTC.

This clone was counted once. The gene calls are TRBV7-6 and TRBJ2-3, with 8 bases identical to TRBD2. The V gene's germline CDR1 is SGHVS and CDR2 FNYEAQ. V dropped 1 base and J dropped 0; count of bases not matched to a gene: 9. The CDR3 runs to 18 residues. The CDR3: CASSLEHRGGSSTDTQYF. DNA for the CDR3: TGTGCCAGCAGCTTAGAGCACCGGGGGGGAAGCAGCACAGATACGCAGTATTTT.

This clone was observed once. This chain connects TRBV5-1 to TRBJ1-2; 9 bases align to TRBD1. Trimming removed 2 bases from V and 6 bases from J; junction bases left unmatched: 5. Per germline, CDR1 SGHRS and CDR2 YFSETQ. The CDR3 totals 14 residues. In nucleotides, the CDR3 is TGCGCCAGCAGCTTTGGTACAGGGGGCGATGGCTACACCTTC. Amino acid sequence: CASSFGTGGDGYTF.

V gene TRBV5-1 combines with J gene TRBJ2-7, with TRBD1 matching 7 bases. CDR1 SGHRS and CDR2 YFSETQ come from the germline V gene. V lost 4 bases to trimming and J lost 2 bases; unmatched junction nucleotides: 6. The CDR3 is 14 residues long. The DNA for the CDR3 is TGCGCCAGCAGCACCAGGACAGGAGCCTACGAGCAGTACTTC. It yields the protein CASSTRTGAYEQYF. Drawing the rest from reference TRBV5-1 and TRBJ2-7, the complete variable domain is KAGVTQTPRYLIKTRGQQVTLSCSPISGHRSVSWYQQTPGQGLQFLFEYFSETQRNKGNFPGRFSGRQFSNSRSEMNVSTLELGDSALYLCASSTRTGAYEQYFGPGTRLTVT.

V gene TRBV7-3 combines with J gene TRBJ2-3, with 10 bases identical to TRBD1. The junction had 6 bases not matched to a gene; V was cut back by 5 bases and J by 4 bases. CDR1 is SGHTA, CDR2 FQGTGA, per germline. The CDR3 consists of 15 residues. CDR3 sequence (DNA): TGTGCCAGCAGCCCGACAGGGGGCATCGCAGATACGCAGTATTTT. Translated, it gives CASSPTGGIADTQYF.

This clone has a handful of counts. The V and J genes are TRBV30 and TRBJ2-6; D is ambiguous. The CDR3 has 14 amino acids. Trimming shortened V by 3 bases and J by 0 bases, and 6 bases separated the two germline ends. The germline gives CDR1 GTSNPN, CDR2 SVGIG (reference sequence). CDR3 DNA sequence: TGTGCCTGGAGCGTCGGCTCTGGGGCCAACGTCCTGACTTTC. Translation gives CAWSVGSGANVLTF.

The table lists this clone with a count of one. This chain uses TRBV5-6 with TRBJ2-7, with 7 bases aligning to TRBD2. V lost 7 bases to trimming and J lost 0 bases; unmatched junction nucleotides: 10. Germline-derived CDR1 and CDR2 are SGHDT and YYEEEE. The CDR3 is 15 residues long. The CDR3 protein is CASFEGAGSSYEQYF. The CDR3 coding sequence is TGTGCCAGCTTCGAGGGAGCGGGGAGCTCCTACGAGCAGTACTTC.

The V and J genes are TRBV7-2 and TRBJ1-4; perhaps TRBD1 as D (6 bases). The CDR3 loop spans 16 amino acids. Germline lookup yields CDR1 SGHTA and CDR2 FQGNSA. Trimming removed 1 base at V and 3 bases at J, with 12 bases between. This chain's CDR3 is CASSLGRGPANEKLFF. In DNA, the CDR3 is TGTGCCAGCAGCTTAGGGCGGGGGCCGGCTAATGAAAAACTGTTTTTT.

The V gene is TRBV9, the J gene TRBJ2-1, with a tentative D call TRBD1 (6 bases). The germline CDR1 and CDR2 sequences are SGDLS and YYNGEE. Trimming shortened V by 4 bases and J by 6 bases, and 17 bases separated the two germline ends. There are 15 residues in the CDR3. This CDR3 reads CASSPRFTGPNEQFF. The DNA of the CDR3 is TGTGCCAGCAGCCCCCGATTCACAGGGCCCAATGAGCAGTTCTTC.

This clone was observed once. The chain employs TRBV6-4 and TRBJ1-5; D remains ambiguous. The length of the CDR3 is 14 residues. CDR1 is MRHNA and CDR2 is SNTAGT in the germline V gene. Trimming removed 4 bases from V and 2 bases from J, with 9 bases in between. Here the CDR3 reads CASSARPGNQPQHF. The CDR3 region has the DNA TGTGCCAGCAGTGCCCGTCCGGGCAATCAGCCCCAGCATTTT.

The rearrangement links TRBV6-5 to TRBJ2-1; D is possibly TRBD1 (6 bases). The CDR3 loop spans 11 amino acids. Germline V gene data show CDR1 as MNHEY and CDR2 as SVGAGI. V was shortened by 5 bases and J by 7 bases, with 6 bases between the two germline ends. The CDR3 nucleotides read TGTGCCAGCAGTCAGGGGAATGAGCAGTTCTTC. Translated: CASSQGNEQFF.

V is TRBV23-1 and J is TRBJ2-1; 9 positions agree with TRBD2. TRBV23-1 is annotated as an ORF whose role is uncertain. After removal of 4 bases from V and 1 base from J, the junction contained 11 bases not matched to a gene. The CDR3 extends over 18 amino acids. This CDR3 reads CASSPPNLSGGSYNEQFF. The CDR3, as DNA: TGCGCCAGCAGTCCCCCTAATCTAAGCGGGGGGTCCTACAATGAGCAGTTCTTC.

The chain is built from TRBV7-9 and TRBJ1-2, with D hard to call. V lost 7 bases and J 6 bases, leaving 18 bases between the germline ends. This CDR3 contains 14 residues. The germline gives CDR1 SEHNR, CDR2 FQNEAQ (reference sequence). The CDR3 spells CASTEGRGTNGYTF. The CDR3 DNA reads as TGTGCCAGCACCGAAGGTCGGGGTACTAATGGCTACACCTTC.

The gene calls are TRBV7-2 and TRBJ2-3; 8 positions agree with TRBD2. CDR1 SGHTA and CDR2 FQGNSA come from the germline V gene. Trimming removed 3 bases from V and 4 bases from J; junction bases left unmatched: 6. The CDR3 totals 15 residues. This CDR3 is CASSFTGGLADTQYF. The CDR3 bases are TGTGCCAGCAGCTTCACGGGGGGGCTCGCAGATACGCAGTATTTT.

The chain combines TRBV2 with TRBJ2-1; 9 nucleotides align to TRBD2. Germline-derived CDR1 and CDR2 are SNHLY and FYNNEI. This CDR3 contains 12 residues. The V and J ends lost 4 bases and 8 bases, in that order; junction bases with no gene match: 0. Written as DNA, the CDR3 is TGTGCCAGCAGTGGGACTAGCGATGAGCAGTTCTTC. Its protein product is CASSGTSDEQFF.

With regard to this clone: Distinct nucleotide sequences in the sample also encode this CDR3. This sequence joins TRBV5-1 and TRBJ2-3; tentative D call: TRBD1 (6 bases). CDR3 length: 14 amino acids. From germline, CDR1 is SGHRS and CDR2 YFSETQ. V dropped 2 bases and J dropped 3 bases, with 10 bases sitting between them. Here the CDR3 reads CASSLQGGTDTQYF. The CDR3 DNA reads as TGCGCCAGCAGCTTACAGGGCGGGACAGATACGCAGTATTTT. Together with reference TRBV5-1 and TRBJ2-3, the CDR3 gives the full variable domain: KAGVTQTPRYLIKTRGQQVTLSCSPISGHRSVSWYQQTPGQGLQFLFEYFSETQRNKGNFPGRFSGRQFSNSRSEMNVSTLELGDSALYLCASSLQGGTDTQYFGPGTRLTVL.

This rearrangement joins TRBV7-8 to TRBJ2-7, with D maybe TRBD2 (5 bases). Germline V gene data show CDR1 as SGHVS and CDR2 as FQNEAQ. The CDR3 sequence is 13 residues long. V lost 5 bases and J 3 bases, leaving 11 bases between the germline ends. The DNA for the CDR3 is TGTGCCAGCAGCCCAGCAGGAGGCTACGAGCAGTACTTC. Translated: CASSPAGGYEQYF.